Listed here are 4 T cell receptor beta chains from one sample, sequenced in a study of T cell clonotyping in hematopoietic cell transplantation. The data were produced by immunoSEQ multiplex PCR, yet TCRdb's version contains in-frame clones alone and is incomplete. Seen here are 2,500 to 3,500 clones, roughly 85% observed once, and the top ten hold 30%. The sample was PBMCs, taken 180 days after allogeneic stem cell transplant. The receptors stem from a female patient in her thirties or forties who had an allogeneic stem cell transplant from a related donor, so T cells may come from the graft donor. Some clones in this sample may be carry-over from other donors' samples.

The rearrangement joins TRBV10-3 to TRBJ2-7; maybe TRBD2 (6 bases). V was pared by 10 bases and J by 3 bases, with 22 bases between. Germline loops: CDR1 ENHRY, CDR2 SYGVKD. This CDR3 has 15 amino acids. CDR3 coding DNA: TGTGCCAGCAGCCCCCAGACCGGGACTTTCTACGAGCAGTACTTC. It encodes CASSPQTGTFYEQYF.

The V call is TRBV27, the J call TRBJ2-1; 7 nucleotides line up with TRBD2. V was pared by 1 base and J by 5 bases, with 8 bases of the junction left unmatched. Germline lookup yields CDR1 MNHEY and CDR2 SMNVEV (reference sequence). The CDR3 spans 16 residues. The CDR3 nucleotides are TGTGCCAGCAGTTTATTGGCGCTAGCGGACCACAATGAGCAGTTCTTC. This translates into CASSLLALADHNEQFF.

The rearrangement uses TRBV5-1 and TRBJ1-2; no definite D call. The CDR3 covers 14 residues. Trimming removed 1 base from V and 4 bases from J, with 11 bases in between. The V gene's germline CDR1 is SGHRS and CDR2 YFSETQ. DNA for the CDR3: TGCGCCAGCAGCTTGAACAAAGCCCTCTATGGCTACACCTTC. It encodes CASSLNKALYGYTF.

The chain recombines TRBV6-5 with TRBJ1-1, with 7 bases fitting TRBD1. The CDR3 has 15 residues. The J segment lost 4 bases and the V segment lost 6 bases, leaving 11 bases of the junction unmatched. Germline V lookup: CDR1 MNHEY, CDR2 SVGAGI. CDR3 nucleotides: TGTGCCAGCAGGGGACTGGGACAGTCAGGCACTGAAGCTTTCTTT. Encoded protein: CASRGLGQSGTEAFF.